This TCR beta chain was obtained from a study of cytomegalovirus exposure and HLA in healthy donors. The germline CDR1 and CDR2 sequences are SGHTS and YDEGEE. This CDR3 region has 17 residues. V was clipped by 0 bases and J by 3 bases; unmatched bases: 6. PCR was performed using 60 Vbeta and 13 Jbeta primers. Profiled with immunoSEQ multiplex PCR; TCRdb holds only in-frame clones, not every one. The sample includes approximately 190,000 clones, 83% of them seen just once. Sequenced material: PBMCs. The chain uses TRBV5-8 and TRBJ1-6; 7 bases map to TRBD1. This clonotype originated in a man aged 35-49 years in good health and CMV-seropositive. DNA of the CDR3: TGTGCCAGCAGCTTGGGGGACAGTGTGTACTATAATTCACCCCTCCACTTT. Translating it yields CASSLGDSVYYNSPLHF.